The 24 T cell receptor beta chains given below trace back to one sample, sequenced in a study of beta chain features in type 1 diabetes. Expressed TCRB transcripts got sequenced, as all isolated RNA was reverse transcribed. Sequenced by immunoSEQ multiplex PCR; TCRdb stores in-frame clones only, minus some. The repertoire consists of 450,000 or so clones, with approximately 10% occurring once and the leading ten covering less than 0.06%. The specimen sequenced was naive CD4+ T cells from blood. The receptors shown here come from a woman aged 18-29 years in good health.

This clone showed up just a few times. The chain joins TRBV27 to TRBJ1-6, with 7 bases identical to TRBD1. The germline CDR1 and CDR2 sequences are MNHEY and SMNVEV (reference sequence). V gave up 4 bases and J gave up 9 bases; unmatched junction bases: 12. This CDR3 has 16 residues. The CDR3 nucleotides are TGTGCCAGCAGTTCTCCGACGACAGGGACGGGTTCACCCCTCCACTTT. Residues: CASSSPTTGTGSPLHF.

This clone has more than one count but fewer than ten. The chain uses TRBV6-4 and TRBJ2-7; TRBD2 agrees at 7 bases. The CDR3 has 13 amino acids. Looked up from germline, CDR1 is MRHNA and CDR2 is SNTAGT. The ends lost 3 bases at V and 6 bases at J; junction bases unmatched: 5. The CDR3 sequence is CASSEGAGLEQYV. The CDR3 DNA reads as TGTGCCAGCAGTGAGGGAGCGGGGCTCGAGCAGTACGTC.

This clone was picked up a small number of times. The chain couples TRBV7-8 to TRBJ2-2; tentatively, D is TRBD2 (5 bases). The CDR3 loop spans 16 amino acids. V dropped 3 bases and J dropped 4 bases, with 15 bases sitting between them. Germline values: CDR1 SGHVS, CDR2 FQNEAQ. The chain's CDR3 is CASSFISGRSTGELFF. CDR3 in DNA: TGTGCCAGCAGCTTCATTTCGGGGAGAAGCACCGGGGAGCTGTTTTTT.

There are a few counts of this clone. CDR3 residues: CATSRGLDRGQFF. Here the CDR3 DNA reads TGTGCCACCAGCAGAGGACTAGACAGGGGCCAGTTCTTC. The V call is TRBV15, the J call TRBJ2-1, with 8 nucleotides matching TRBD1. The CDR3 sequence is 13 residues long. The germline V gene has CDR1 LNHNV and CDR2 YYDKDF (reference sequence). J lost 13 bases, V lost 1 base, and 6 bases had no gene match.

The table lists this clone with many counts. The chain uses TRBV29-1 and TRBJ1-1, with 7 bases fitting TRBD1. The germline CDR1 and CDR2 sequences are SQVTM and ANQGSEA. V was pared by 3 bases and J by 4 bases, with 2 bases of the junction left unmatched. This CDR3 is built from 12 residues. CDR3 DNA sequence: TGCAGCGTTGACTACAGGGGCACTGAAGCTTTCTTT. Translating gives CSVDYRGTEAFF. Filled out from reference TRBV29-1 and TRBJ1-1, the complete variable domain reads SAVISQKPSRDICQRGTSLTIQCQVDSQVTMMFWYRQQPGQSLTLIATANQGSEATYESGFVIDKFPISRPNLTFSTLTVSNMSPEDSSIYLCSVDYRGTEAFFGQGTRLTVV.

The chain employs TRBV5-6 and TRBJ2-7; D possibly corresponds to TRBD1 (5 bases). The CDR3 has 16 residues. The germline CDR1 and CDR2 sequences are SGHDT and YYEEEE. V gave up 4 bases and J gave up 0 bases, with 17 bases separating them. CDR3 nucleotide sequence: TGTGCCAGCAGCCCTTGGGGCGGCGGAATCTCCTACGAGCAGTACTTC. This translates into CASSPWGGGISYEQYF.

This clone has a handful of counts. The chain couples TRBV30 to TRBJ2-1, with TRBD2 identical over 9 bases. The CDR3 runs 16 residues. Germline V gives CDR1 GTSNPN, CDR2 SVGIG (reference sequence). The junction had 15 bases not matched to a gene; V was cut back by 0 bases and J by 12 bases. CDR3 residues: CAWSVSRSGRSDRQFF. DNA for the CDR3: TGTGCCTGGAGTGTAAGTAGAAGCGGGAGGAGCGACCGGCAGTTCTTC.

Concerning this clone: Different DNA sequences within this sample yield the same CDR3. The rearrangement joins TRBV4-3 to TRBJ2-3, with unresolved D. The CDR3 runs 14 residues. V was pared by 0 bases and J by 1 base, with 5 bases between. The V gene's germline CDR1 is LGHNA and CDR2 YSLEER. CDR3 coding DNA: TGCGCCAGCAGCCAAGATAGACGCACAGATACGCAGTATTTT. Residues: CASSQDRRTDTQYF.

Only a few counts were recorded for this clone. The chain recombines TRBV18 with TRBJ2-3; 10 nucleotides agree with TRBD2. There are 16 residues in the CDR3. The ends lost 5 bases at V and 2 bases at J; junction bases unmatched: 7. Germline V lookup: CDR1 KGHSH, CDR2 LQKENI. CDR3 in amino acids: CASSTRTSGPTDTQYF. The CDR3 DNA sequence: TGTGCCAGCTCAACAAGGACTAGCGGCCCCACAGATACGCAGTATTTT.

This chain uses TRBV30 with TRBJ2-5; D gene uncertain. The end of the DNA fits TRBJ2-7 better, so the J call may be wrong. The length of the CDR3 is 12 residues. Germline V lookup: CDR1 GTSNPN, CDR2 SVGIG (reference sequence). The CDR3 region is CAWAASSYEQYF. For the CDR3, the DNA is TGTGCCTGGGCTGCCAGCTCCTACGAGCAGTACTTC.

The rearrangement joins TRBV7-2 to TRBJ2-7, with 9 bases matching TRBD2. V shed 4 bases, J shed 7 bases, and the junction held 8 bases outside the gene matches. The CDR3 sequence is 14 residues long. Germline-derived CDR1 and CDR2 are SGHTA and FQGNSA. The CDR3 here is CASSSRLSGREQYF. The CDR3 DNA is TGTGCCAGCAGCTCGAGACTCAGCGGGAGGGAGCAGTACTTC.

There are a few counts of this clone. The V and J genes are TRBV23-1 and TRBJ2-5; D gene ambiguous. TRBV23-1 is recorded as an ORF, its role being uncertain. V lost 0 bases to trimming and J lost 0 bases, with 8 bases between them. The CDR3 has 15 amino acids. CDR3 sequence reads: CASSQSSEYQETQYF. CDR3 nucleotides: TGCGCCAGCAGTCAATCGTCTGAGTACCAAGAGACCCAGTACTTC.

This clone has just a few counts. The chain couples TRBV6-1 to TRBJ2-3; 7 nucleotides align to TRBD1. After removal of 4 bases from V and 5 bases from J, the junction contained 3 bases not matched to a gene. CDR1 and CDR2 (germline): MNHNS, SASEGT. The CDR3 totals 13 residues. The CDR3: CASSVRGIDTQYF. In nucleotides, the CDR3 is TGTGCCAGCAGTGTCAGGGGGATAGATACGCAGTATTTT.

This sequence joins TRBV9 and TRBJ1-6; no reliable D call. CDR3 length: 14 amino acids. The V end was cut by 0 bases, the J end by 10 bases, with 11 bases between. The germline V gene encodes CDR1 SGDLS and CDR2 YYNGEE. The CDR3 loop is CASSVEVLGSPLHF. For the CDR3, the DNA is TGTGCCAGCAGCGTAGAGGTCCTTGGATCACCCCTCCACTTT. The full variable domain, with the rest looked up from reference TRBV9 and TRBJ1-6, is DSGVTQTPKHLITATGQRVTLRCSPRSGDLSVYWYQQSLDQGLQFLIQYYNGEERAKGNILERFSAQQFPDLHSELNLSSLELGDSALYFCASSVEVLGSPLHFGNGTRLTVT.

The V call is TRBV5-1, the J call TRBJ2-3; D unclear. In germline, CDR1 is SGHRS, CDR2 YFSETQ. The CDR3 is made up of 14 amino acids. With 7 bases removed from V and 1 base from J, the gap between germline ends came to 13 bases. CDR3 nucleotides: TGCGCCAGCGGACGTTTGACGGGCACAGATACGCAGTATTTT. Protein product: CASGRLTGTDTQYF.

This clone was picked up a small number of times. This chain links TRBV4-3 with TRBJ2-5, with 8 positions matching TRBD2. The CDR3 has 16 amino acids. CDR1 is LGHNA, CDR2 YSLEER, per germline. V was pared by 4 bases and J by 1 base, with 8 bases of the junction left unmatched. CDR3 nucleotide sequence: TGCGCCAGCAGCCTTTCCCTCGGGGGGGGCCAAGAGACCCAGTACTTC. This codes for CASSLSLGGGQETQYF.

This clone has a handful of counts. V is TRBV25-1 and J is TRBJ2-5, with D perhaps TRBD2 (6 bases). The V gene lost 6 bases and the J gene lost 1 base, with 12 bases spanning the gap. This CDR3 spans 14 amino acids. CDR1 and CDR2 (germline): MGHDK, SYGVNS. CDR3 region: CASRPGGGQETQYF. CDR3 nucleotides: TGTGCCAGCAGGCCCGGGGGTGGCCAAGAGACCCAGTACTTC.

The chain uses TRBV5-1 and TRBJ2-5, with TRBD1 matching 9 bases. The last part of the DNA fits TRBJ2-7 better; the J call may be wrong. Germline loops: CDR1 SGHRS, CDR2 YFSETQ. The length of the CDR3 is 15 residues. The CDR3: CASSLVEDRGYEQYF. The CDR3 DNA sequence: TGCGCCAGCAGCTTGGTGGAAGACAGGGGGTACGAGCAGTACTTC.

The V call is TRBV27, the J call TRBJ2-7, with D possibly being TRBD1 (6 bases). The V and J ends lost 3 bases and 2 bases respectively, with 14 bases between them. The CDR3 runs 15 residues. From germline, CDR1 is MNHEY and CDR2 SMNVEV (reference sequence). The CDR3 loop is CASSLGALGTYEQYF. Here the CDR3 DNA reads TGTGCCAGCAGTTTGGGGGCTCTAGGTACCTACGAGCAGTACTTC.

This clone was counted a few times. The genes are TRBV5-1 and TRBJ2-5; possibly TRBD2 for D (6 bases). CDR3 length: 13 residues. The V gene's germline CDR1 is SGHRS and CDR2 YFSETQ. V dropped 5 bases and J dropped 4 bases, with 12 bases sitting between them. The CDR3 sequence is CASRWSSGETQYF. The CDR3 DNA reads TGCGCCAGCAGATGGAGTAGCGGAGAGACCCAGTACTTC.

This clone was seen only a few times. The genes are TRBV27 and TRBJ2-1; 9 bases agree with TRBD1. V was pared by 4 bases and J by 7 bases, with 14 bases of the junction left unmatched. Germline V gene lookup returns CDR1 MNHEY and CDR2 SMNVEV (reference sequence). The CDR3 runs 17 residues. CDR3 sequence: CASSSFIGQGTRNEQFF. CDR3 coding DNA: TGTGCCAGCAGTTCCTTTATTGGACAGGGGACGAGGAATGAGCAGTTCTTC.

The CDR3 bases are TGTGCCAGCAATCGTCGGGGGATCAATCAGCCCCAGCATTTT. It codes for CASNRRGINQPQHF. The chain is built from TRBV5-6 and TRBJ1-5, with D possibly matching TRBD1 (5 bases). V was shortened by 6 bases and J by 3 bases, with 13 bases between the two germline ends. The CDR3 has 14 residues. CDR1 and CDR2 (germline): SGHDT, YYEEEE.

This clone was counted between two and nine times. The chain combines TRBV5-4 with TRBJ2-3; no clear D gene. Germline V gene data show CDR1 as SGHNT and CDR2 as YYREEE (reference sequence). V gave up 0 bases and J gave up 8 bases, with 10 bases separating them. The CDR3 is made up of 13 amino acids. The CDR3 is CASSLDRRSTQYF. The CDR3 DNA reads TGTGCCAGCAGCTTGGATCGGCGCAGTACGCAGTATTTT.

The chain carries TRBV4-3 and TRBJ2-1, with a possible D match to TRBD1 (5 bases). Germline CDR1 and CDR2: LGHNA and YSLEER. The CDR3 runs 15 residues. Trimming left V 3 bases short and J 2 bases short, with 11 bases between. The CDR3 spells CASSHLTAPYNEQFF. The CDR3 DNA sequence: TGCGCCAGCAGCCACCTGACAGCGCCCTACAATGAGCAGTTCTTC.